This paragraph reports one T cell receptor beta chain. Its antigen remains unidentified. CDR3 length: 15 amino acids. Germline values: CDR1 MGHRA, CDR2 YSYEKL. J was trimmed by 4 bases and V by 0 bases; bases with no gene match: 4. Profiling relied on immunoSEQ multiplex PCR, and the TCRdb table lists in-frame clones only, not all of them. This table holds about 1.9 million clones, around 93% found once. Terminally differentiated effector memory CD45RA+ cells were left out of the naive CD8 fraction, which was CD45RO-negative and positively selected for CCR7. The data are from a study of shared clonotypes between healthy human individuals. Study findings and constraints: The naive CD4 repertoires of a few donors were compared, and approximately 4.7% of clonotypes were shared. Larger estimated richness was generally seen in naive subsets than in memory subsets.

This TCR was sampled from a man aged 18 to 30 in good health. Some clones in this sample may be carry-over from other donors' samples. The sequenced material came from naive CD8+ T cells from PBMCs. The chain joins TRBV4-1 to TRBJ2-3; 7 nucleotides agree with TRBD1. Written as DNA, the CDR3 is TGCGCCAGCAGCCAAGATACAGGGGTGGCAGATACGCAGTATTTT. It codes for CASSQDTGVADTQYF.